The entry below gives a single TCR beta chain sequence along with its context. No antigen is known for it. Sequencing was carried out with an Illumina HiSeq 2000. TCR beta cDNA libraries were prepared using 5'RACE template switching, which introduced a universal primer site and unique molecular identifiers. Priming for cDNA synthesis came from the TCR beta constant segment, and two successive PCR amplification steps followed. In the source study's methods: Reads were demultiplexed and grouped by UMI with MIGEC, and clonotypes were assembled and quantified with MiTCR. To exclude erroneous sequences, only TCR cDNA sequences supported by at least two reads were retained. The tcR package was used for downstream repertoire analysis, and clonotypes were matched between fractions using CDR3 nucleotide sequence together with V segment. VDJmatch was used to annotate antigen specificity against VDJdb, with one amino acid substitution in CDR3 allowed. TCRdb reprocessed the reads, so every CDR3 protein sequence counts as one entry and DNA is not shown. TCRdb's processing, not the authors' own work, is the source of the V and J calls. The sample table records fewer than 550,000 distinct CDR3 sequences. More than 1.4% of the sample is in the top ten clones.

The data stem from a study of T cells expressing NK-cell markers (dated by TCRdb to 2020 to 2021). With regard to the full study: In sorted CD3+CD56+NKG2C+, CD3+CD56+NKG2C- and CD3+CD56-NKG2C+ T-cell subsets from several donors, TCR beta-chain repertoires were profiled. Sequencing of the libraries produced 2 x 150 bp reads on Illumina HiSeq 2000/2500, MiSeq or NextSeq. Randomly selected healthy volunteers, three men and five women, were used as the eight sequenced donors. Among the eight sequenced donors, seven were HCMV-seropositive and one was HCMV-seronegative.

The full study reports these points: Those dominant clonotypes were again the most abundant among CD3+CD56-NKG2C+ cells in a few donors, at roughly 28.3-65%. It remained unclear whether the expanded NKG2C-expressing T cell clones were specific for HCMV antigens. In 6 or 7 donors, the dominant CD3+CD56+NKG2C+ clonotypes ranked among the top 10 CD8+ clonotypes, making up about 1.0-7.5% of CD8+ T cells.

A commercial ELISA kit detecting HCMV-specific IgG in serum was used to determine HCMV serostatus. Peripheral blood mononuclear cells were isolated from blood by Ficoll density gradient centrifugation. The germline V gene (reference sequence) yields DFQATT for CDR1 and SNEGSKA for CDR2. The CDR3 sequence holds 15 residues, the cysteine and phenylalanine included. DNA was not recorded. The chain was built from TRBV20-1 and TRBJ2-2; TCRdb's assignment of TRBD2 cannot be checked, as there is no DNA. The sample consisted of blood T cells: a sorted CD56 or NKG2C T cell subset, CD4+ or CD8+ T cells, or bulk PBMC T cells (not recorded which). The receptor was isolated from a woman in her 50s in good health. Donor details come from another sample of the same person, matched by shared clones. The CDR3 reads CSVRRLAGPTGELFF.